These 7 T cell receptor beta chains were all obtained from the same sample, sequenced in a study of blood T cell repertoires in COVID-19. The method was immunoSEQ multiplex PCR; TCRdb's version includes in-frame clones alone and lacks a portion of them. This table has about 300,000 clones, 85% appearing once. The specimen was PBMCs or T cells enriched from blood (not recorded which). The receptors originated from a woman aged 25-40 years who had been exposed to COVID-19.

With respect to this clone: At the DNA level, this CDR3 is encoded by other sequences in the same sample as well. The chain recombines TRBV7-9 with TRBJ1-1; 9 bases line up with TRBD1. The CDR3 is 15 amino acids. The germline CDR1 and CDR2 sequences are SEHNR and FQNEAQ (reference sequence). V was clipped by 3 bases and J by 0 bases; unmatched bases: 2. This chain's CDR3 is CASSLGQGLNTEAFF. The CDR3 DNA is TGTGCCAGCAGCTTGGGACAGGGACTGAACACTGAAGCTTTCTTT.

The chain joins TRBV28 to TRBJ1-1, with D possibly TRBD1 on 6 matching bases. V lost 4 bases to trimming and J lost 7 bases, with 10 bases between them. CDR1 is MDHEN, CDR2 SYDVKM, per germline. The CDR3 sequence is 12 residues long. This CDR3 is CASSSQQGEAFF. Written as DNA, the CDR3 is TGTGCCAGCAGTTCACAACAGGGTGAAGCTTTCTTT.

This clone was detected once. The CDR3, as DNA: TGTGCTAGTGCCCTCCGGGACAGTAGCTCCTACGAGCAGTACTTC. This translates into CASALRDSSSYEQYF. This rearrangement joins TRBV12-5 to TRBJ2-7; 7 nucleotides align to TRBD1. The germline V gene has CDR1 LGHNT and CDR2 FRNRAP. CDR3 length: 15 amino acids. Unmatched junction bases numbered 9, after V lost 7 bases and J lost 0 bases. Looking up the rest from reference TRBV12-5 and TRBJ2-7 gives the full variable domain: DARVTQTPRHKVTEMGQEVTMRCQPILGHNTVFWYRQTMMQGLELLAYFRNRAPLDDSGMPKDRFSAEMPDATLATLKIQPSEPRDSAVYFCASALRDSSSYEQYFGPGTRLTVT.

The chain employs TRBV3-1 (or the pseudogene TRBV3-2) and TRBJ2-5; 7 bases agree with TRBD2. The trim removed 1 base at V and 6 bases at J, leaving 11 bases unmatched. The CDR3 is made up of 16 amino acids. CDR1 is LGHDT, CDR2 YNNKEL, per germline (reference sequence). The CDR3 loop is CASSQGPASGLQTQYF. In DNA, the CDR3 is TGTGCCAGCAGCCAAGGTCCAGCTAGCGGCCTCCAGACCCAGTACTTC.

The chain's CDR3 is CATSDNGRSTDTQYF. DNA for the CDR3: TGTGCCACCAGTGATAATGGCAGAAGCACAGATACGCAGTATTTT. This chain joins TRBV24-1 and TRBJ2-3; D is ambiguous. Trimming took 3 bases from V and 0 from J, leaving 9 bases between them. Germline CDR1 is KGHDR and CDR2 is SFDVKD. This CDR3 comprises 15 residues.

The chain couples TRBV7-2 to TRBJ1-5; D call uncertain. The CDR3 spans 13 residues. V gave up 0 bases and J gave up 3 bases, with 3 bases separating them. CDR1 is SGHTA, CDR2 FQGNSA, per germline. CDR3 residues: CASSLANNQPQHF. In DNA form, the CDR3 reads TGTGCCAGCAGCTTAGCTAACAATCAGCCCCAGCATTTT.

The rearrangement links TRBV18 to TRBJ1-2; possible D gene TRBD1, 6 bases. There are 14 residues in the CDR3. Trimming left V 1 base short and J 6 bases short, with 12 bases between. From germline, CDR1 is KGHSH and CDR2 LQKENI. CDR3 protein: CASSPRQAGDGYTF. The CDR3 coding sequence is TGTGCCAGCTCACCACGTCAGGCAGGGGATGGCTACACCTTC.